A selection of T cell receptor beta chains follows, all from one sample in a study of vaccination and CD4 T cells after COVID-19. These receptors are not linked to any known antigen. TCRdb independently ran MiXCR on the PCR reads; one entry per CDR3 protein. In the table there are some 15,000 distinct CDR3 sequences, about 24% of which are singletons. The sequencing used CD4+ T cells from blood, cultured in vitro, collected after SARS-CoV-2 vaccination. Every receptor here comes from a human donor who had recovered from COVID-19. Both conserved end residues are trimmed from each CDR3. The order of the fields is J gene, V gene, D gene, CDR3 protein. The D gene is left open where the match is weak.

TRBJ1-2 TRBV15 - ATSKKGDGPNYGYT
TRBJ2-7 TRBV6-2/TRBV6-3 - ASSYLLPPGISGEQY
TRBJ2-2 TRBV20-1 - SARAGGATGELF
TRBJ2-3 TRBV6-2/TRBV6-3 TRBD2 ASSYSIWDYYPDTQY
TRBJ1-1 TRBV7-9 TRBD1 ASSSTGTGTSNTEAF
TRBJ2-5 TRBV6-1 - ASTRRGGPQETQY
TRBJ1-2 TRBV28 TRBD1 ASSSGQLYGYT
TRBJ2-2 TRBV20-1 - SARDLSSGGPSTGELF
TRBJ2-3 TRBV6-2/TRBV6-3 TRBD2 ASSYSPSGSPDTQY
TRBJ2-2 TRBV29-1 TRBD2 SASGANTGELF
TRBJ1-1 TRBV15 - ATSRVERGNTEAF
TRBJ1-1 TRBV6-2/TRBV6-3 - ASSSEQGKVWDTEAF
TRBJ2-1 TRBV7-2 TRBD2 ASSSPSGRVNEQL
TRBJ2-1 TRBV7-8 - ASSSRFNEQF
TRBJ2-1 TRBV18 - ASSPRAAREQF
TRBJ2-4 TRBV6-1 - ASSVRGDIQY
TRBJ2-1 TRBV18 TRBD1 ASSPLGQTLSYNEQF
TRBJ1-6 TRBV18 - ASSPGEGQNSPLH
TRBJ2-6 TRBV10-3 - AISESNADSGANVLT
TRBJ1-5 TRBV7-2 - ASSLGSWGNQPQH
TRBJ2-1 TRBV7-9 - ASRPTRLTASDYEQF
TRBJ2-2 TRBV28 TRBD2 ASSLVAGVYTGELF
TRBJ2-3 TRBV7-2 TRBD2 ASSPGGAGGDTQY
TRBJ2-3 TRBV5-1 TRBD1 ASSHPPGQAPRSTDTQY
TRBJ2-1 TRBV20-1 TRBD2 SAREWRGTSGRSSYNEQF
TRBJ1-2 TRBV20-1 - SARVDGANYGYT
TRBJ2-2 TRBV19 TRBD2 ASSSTSGRVDTGELF